This T cell receptor beta chain was found in a study of T cells in Graves' hyperthyroidism and ophthalmopathy. Amplified TCR beta CDR3 regions derived from RNA transcripts. A set of HTBI primers served as the primers for a first-round RT-PCR of the TCR CDR3. TCRdb called the multiplex PCR reads again in MiXCR, with one record for every CDR3 protein. Among 340,000 or so distinct CDR3 sequences listed, roughly 17% were seen once. This clonotype was counted at least ten times. The target antigen is unknown. Per the germline V gene, CDR1 is MNHNS and CDR2 is SASEGT. V dropped 5 bases and J dropped 8 bases, with 10 bases sitting between them. The CDR3 sequence is 12 residues long. Uncontrolled infection, other autoimmune disease, pregnancy or lactation disqualified patients from enrolment. PBMCs were obtained from 10 ml fresh peripheral blood. Overall study findings and caveats: Appearing also in blood were most of the thyroid clonotypes expanded above 0.001.

The sequencing sample was made of blood. This chain joins TRBV6-1 and TRBJ2-1; D may match TRBD1 or TRBD2 (5 bases each). This TCR was sampled from a man aged 30 to 39 with Graves' hyperthyroidism. CDR3 protein: CASSRDGHEQFF. CDR3 bases: TGTGCCAGCAGTAGGGACGGACATGAGCAGTTCTTC.